At least ten counts were recorded for the clone carrying this T cell receptor beta chain. This sample is part of a study of T cell repertoires in cytomegalovirus infection. TCRdb re-called the reads with MiXCR, one entry per CDR3 protein. The sample includes roughly 230,000 distinct CDR3 sequences, more than 15% seen only once; the top ten take approximately 44%. This CDR3 region has 15 residues. CDR1 is SGHDN, CDR2 FVKESK, per germline. Trimming removed 1 base from V and 6 bases from J; junction bases left unmatched: 6. This clonotype was obtained from a human donor in good health (CMV status not recorded). Some clones in this sample may be carry-over from other donors' samples. The V call is TRBV14, the J call TRBJ1-1; 9 positions match TRBD1. The sample taken for sequencing was CD8+ T cells from PBMCs. In nucleotides, the CDR3 is TGTGCCAGCAGCCAAGCCGGGACAGGGAGCCCTGAAGCTTTCTTT. Amino acid sequence: CASSQAGTGSPEAFF. Combining the CDR3 with reference TRBV14 and TRBJ1-1 gives the whole variable domain EAGVTQFPSHSVIEKGQTVTLRCDPISGHDNLYWYRRVMGKEIKFLLHFVKESKQDESGMPNNRFLAERTGGTYSTLKVQPAELEDSGVYFCASSQAGTGSPEAFFGQGTRLTVV.